These T cell receptor beta chains were read from a single sample in a study of identical twins. TCRdb independently ran MiXCR on the 5' RACE reads; one entry per CDR3 protein. The sample has 650,000 to 750,000 distinct CDR3 sequences; about 20% are singletons. The data also belong to a second study, concerning T cells expressing NK-cell markers.

Sequencing was carried out using PBMCs. Every receptor here comes from a woman between 18 and 29 years old in good health. CDR3s include the opening cysteine and the closing phenylalanine or tryptophan. The D gene is left open where the match is weak. Size tells how often a clone was seen (once, few, many) or the class of an expanded clone, and some rows leave it out.

J | length | size | D | V | CDR3 | DNA
TRBJ2-7 | 13 | many | - | TRBV29-1 | CSVEVRDAYEQYF | TGCAGCGTTGAGGTCCGCGACGCCTACGAGCAGTACTTC
TRBJ1-1 | 16 | - | - | TRBV20-1 | CSAPSPSAGRFTEAFF | TGCAGTGCTCCGTCGCCGTCAGCCGGGCGGTTCACTGAAGCTTTCTTT
TRBJ2-1 | 14 | few | TRBD1 | TRBV5-4 | CASSLPGGYNEQFF | TGTGCCAGCAGCTTGCCAGGGGGCTACAATGAGCAGTTCTTC
TRBJ2-1 | 17 | - | - | TRBV7-2 | CASSRYVEVSGYNEQFF | TGTGCCAGCAGCCGCTACGTCGAGGTATCTGGATACAATGAGCAGTTCTTC
TRBJ2-1 | 14 | few | TRBD1 | TRBV10-3 | CAISEIQGYNEQFF | TGTGCCATCAGTGAGATACAGGGGTACAATGAGCAGTTCTTC
TRBJ2-3 | 15 | - | - | TRBV9 | CASSVGVDGADTQYF | TGTGCCAGCAGCGTGGGAGTGGACGGCGCAGATACGCAGTATTTT
TRBJ2-5 | 15 | - | - | TRBV10-3 | CAISESAAGKETQYF | TGTGCCATCAGTGAGTCAGCTGCCGGGAAAGAGACCCAGTACTTC
TRBJ2-7 | 14 | - | - | TRBV6-1 | CASSEAWWGQEQYF | TGTGCCAGCAGTGAAGCGTGGTGGGGACAAGAGCAGTACTTC
TRBJ2-7 | 14 | - | TRBD2 | TRBV5-1 | CASSLSGGFYEQYF | TGCGCCAGCAGCTTGAGCGGGGGCTTTTACGAGCAGTACTTC
TRBJ2-7 | 14 | many | TRBD1 | TRBV5-1 | CASSLGQGPYEQYF | TGCGCCAGCAGCTTGGGACAGGGCCCATACGAGCAGTACTTC
TRBJ2-1 | 16 | - | TRBD2 | TRBV20-1 | CSAVMGLAGGLGEQFF | TGCAGTGCTGTTATGGGACTAGCGGGGGGGCTAGGTGAGCAGTTCTTC
TRBJ2-7 | 14 | few | TRBD1 | TRBV13 | CASTSGTDSYEQYF | TGTGCCAGCACCTCCGGGACAGACTCCTACGAGCAGTACTTC
TRBJ2-5 | 12 | - | - | TRBV20-1 | CSARSGSETQYF | TGCAGTGCTAGGTCTGGGTCGGAGACCCAGTACTTC
TRBJ1-4 | 15 | - | - | TRBV6-1 | CASSSAGQGNEKLFF | TGTGCCAGCAGTAGCGCCGGGCAGGGTAATGAAAAACTGTTTTTT
TRBJ2-2 | 12 | few | - | TRBV5-1 | CASSFPGRELFF | TGCGCCAGCAGCTTTCCGGGACGGGAGCTGTTTTTT
TRBJ1-2 | 16 | many | - | TRBV6-5 | CASSYYEGTGLHGYTF | TGTGCCAGCAGTTACTACGAAGGTACAGGGCTCCATGGCTACACCTTC
TRBJ2-2 | 15 | few | TRBD1 | TRBV7-6 | CASSSGDRDTGELFF | TGTGCCAGCAGCTCCGGGGACAGGGACACCGGGGAGCTGTTTTTT
TRBJ2-7 | 16 | - | TRBD1 | TRBV6-1 | CASSSLRDSRRNEQYF | TGTGCCAGCAGCTCCCTTCGGGACAGCCGGCGGAACGAGCAGTACTTC
TRBJ2-3 | 15 | few | - | TRBV30 | CAWMKGVKSTDTQYF | TGTGCCTGGATGAAGGGAGTGAAAAGCACAGATACGCAGTATTTT
TRBJ2-1 | 16 | - | - | TRBV15 | CATSRAGVRAYNEQFF | TGTGCCACCAGCAGAGCTGGGGTTAGGGCCTACAATGAGCAGTTCTTC
TRBJ2-7 | 15 | - | - | TRBV20-1 | CSALGAGSSSYEQYF | TGCAGTGCGCTGGGAGCAGGGTCAAGCTCCTACGAGCAGTACTTC
TRBJ2-3 | 17 | - | TRBD1 | TRBV5-1 | CASSSFLRDRGTDTQYF | TGCGCCAGCAGCTCCTTCCTCCGGGACAGGGGGACGGATACGCAGTATTTT
TRBJ1-5 | 13 | few | - | TRBV20-1 | CSASGSGSQPQHF | TGCAGTGCCAGTGGAAGTGGGAGTCAGCCCCAGCATTTT
TRBJ2-7 | 16 | few | - | TRBV4-3 | CASSQVIVSGSYEQYF | TGCGCCAGCAGCCAAGTGATTGTATCAGGAAGCTACGAGCAGTACTTC
TRBJ1-1 | 19 | many | TRBD1 | TRBV5-1 | CASTKSERAQGAPNTEAFF | TGCGCCAGCACCAAATCGGAACGGGCACAGGGGGCACCGAACACTGAAGCTTTCTTT
TRBJ2-3 | 15 | few | TRBD2 | TRBV19 | CASSSRTSLGDTQYF | TGTGCCAGTAGTTCCAGGACTAGCCTCGGAGATACGCAGTATTTT
TRBJ2-3 | 13 | few | - | TRBV20-1 | CSARSGSTDTQYF | TGCAGTGCTCGTTCGGGATCCACAGATACGCAGTATTTT
TRBJ1-3 | 15 | - | TRBD1 | TRBV5-1 | CASSAGTGVGNTIYF | TGCGCCAGCAGCGCGGGCACAGGGGTCGGAAACACCATATATTTT
TRBJ2-7 | 15 | many | - | TRBV20-1 | CSAIPGQFGTYEQYF | TGCAGTGCTATCCCCGGACAGTTCGGCACCTACGAGCAGTACTTC
TRBJ2-7 | 17 | - | TRBD2 | TRBV20-1 | CSARRSPTSGHSYEQYF | TGCAGTGCTAGACGCTCCCCAACTAGCGGGCATTCCTACGAGCAGTACTTC
TRBJ2-5 | 14 | few | - | TRBV6-5 | CASSSLLEGETQYF | TGTGCCAGCAGTTCCCTTCTAGAGGGAGAGACCCAGTACTTC
TRBJ2-5 | 15 | - | TRBD1 | TRBV29-1 | CSVTGSGQLAETQYF | TGCAGCGTTACGGGTTCGGGACAGCTCGCCGAGACCCAGTACTTC
TRBJ1-1 | 12 | - | - | TRBV12-3/TRBV12-4 | CASGGFTTEAFF | TGTGCCAGCGGGGGGTTTACGACTGAAGCTTTCTTT